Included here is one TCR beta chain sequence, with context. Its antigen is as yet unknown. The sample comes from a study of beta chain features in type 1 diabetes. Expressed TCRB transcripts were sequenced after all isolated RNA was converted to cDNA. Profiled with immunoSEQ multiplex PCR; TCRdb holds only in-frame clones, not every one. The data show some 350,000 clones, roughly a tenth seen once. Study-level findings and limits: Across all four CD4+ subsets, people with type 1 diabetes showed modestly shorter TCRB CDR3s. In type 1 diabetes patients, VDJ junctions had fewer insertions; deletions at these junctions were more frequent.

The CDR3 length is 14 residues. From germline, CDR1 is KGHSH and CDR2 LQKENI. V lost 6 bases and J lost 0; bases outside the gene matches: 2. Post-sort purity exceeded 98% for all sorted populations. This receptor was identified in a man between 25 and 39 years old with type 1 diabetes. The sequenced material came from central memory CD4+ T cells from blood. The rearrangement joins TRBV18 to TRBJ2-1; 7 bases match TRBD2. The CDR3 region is CASSPGGSYNEQFF. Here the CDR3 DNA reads TGTGCCAGCTCCCCGGGGGGCTCCTACAATGAGCAGTTCTTC.